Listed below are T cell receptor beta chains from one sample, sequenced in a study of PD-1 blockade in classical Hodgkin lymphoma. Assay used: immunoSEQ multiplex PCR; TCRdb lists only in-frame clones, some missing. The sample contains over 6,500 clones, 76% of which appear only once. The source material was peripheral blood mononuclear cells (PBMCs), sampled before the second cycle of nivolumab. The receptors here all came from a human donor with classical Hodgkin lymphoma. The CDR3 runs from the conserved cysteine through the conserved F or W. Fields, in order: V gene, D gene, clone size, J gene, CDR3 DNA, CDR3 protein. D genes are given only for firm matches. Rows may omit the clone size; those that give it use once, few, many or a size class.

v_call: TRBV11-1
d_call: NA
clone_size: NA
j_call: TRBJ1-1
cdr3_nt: TGTGCCAGCAGCTTAGATAGAAACACTGAAGCTTTCTTT
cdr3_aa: CASSLDRNTEAFF

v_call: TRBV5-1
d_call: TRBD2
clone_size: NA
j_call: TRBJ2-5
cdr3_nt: TGCGCCAGCAGCTTGGATCTAGCGGGGTACCAAGAGACCCAGTACTTC
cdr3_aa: CASSLDLAGYQETQYF

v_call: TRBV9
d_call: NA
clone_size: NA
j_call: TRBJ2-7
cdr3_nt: TGTGCCAGCACCCTCGGAGGGACCTACGAGCAGTACTTC
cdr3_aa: CASTLGGTYEQYF

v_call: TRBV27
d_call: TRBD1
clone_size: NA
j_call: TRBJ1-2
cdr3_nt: TGTGCCAGCAGCTTGGGGGAAGGGGGCGCCTATGGCTACACCTTC
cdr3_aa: CASSLGEGGAYGYTF

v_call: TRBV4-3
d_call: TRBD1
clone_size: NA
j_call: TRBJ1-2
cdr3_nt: TGCGCCAGCAGCCAAACGACAGGGGGCTTCTATGGCTACACCTTC
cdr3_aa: CASSQTTGGFYGYTF

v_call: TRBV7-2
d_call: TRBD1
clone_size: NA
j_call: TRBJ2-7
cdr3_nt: TGTGCCAGCAGCTACGGGACAGGGGGTAATTACGAGCAGTACTTC
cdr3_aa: CASSYGTGGNYEQYF

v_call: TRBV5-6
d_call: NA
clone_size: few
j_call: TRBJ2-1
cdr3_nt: TGTGCCAGCAGCTTGGGTGGGGCCTTCTATGAGCAGTTCTTC
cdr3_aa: CASSLGGAFYEQFF

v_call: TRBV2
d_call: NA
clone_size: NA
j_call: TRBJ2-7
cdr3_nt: TGTGCCAGCAGTAAAGAGGGATACGAGCAGTACTTC
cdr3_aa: CASSKEGYEQYF

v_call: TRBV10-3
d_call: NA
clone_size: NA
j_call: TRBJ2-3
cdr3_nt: TGTGCCATCAGCCAGGGAACTAGCACAGATACGCAGTATTTT
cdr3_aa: CAISQGTSTDTQYF

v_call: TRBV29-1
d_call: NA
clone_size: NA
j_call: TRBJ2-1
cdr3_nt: TGCAGCGCCAAACGCGGAAATGAGCAGTTCTTC
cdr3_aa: CSAKRGNEQFF

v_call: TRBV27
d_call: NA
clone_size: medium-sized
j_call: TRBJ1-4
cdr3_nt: TGTGCCAGCAGTCCGCAGGGGAGTGAAAAACTGTTTTTT
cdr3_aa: CASSPQGSEKLFF

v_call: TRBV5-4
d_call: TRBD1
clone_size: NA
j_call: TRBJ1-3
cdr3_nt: TGTGCCAGCAGCTTCTTGGACAGGAGCTCTGGAAACACCATATATTTT
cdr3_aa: CASSFLDRSSGNTIYF

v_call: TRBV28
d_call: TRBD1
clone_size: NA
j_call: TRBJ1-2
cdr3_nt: TGTGCCAGCAGTTTAATCGGAGGGGGCGCCTATGGCTACACCTTC
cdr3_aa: CASSLIGGGAYGYTF

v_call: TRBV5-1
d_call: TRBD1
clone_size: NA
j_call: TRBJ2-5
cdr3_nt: TGCGCCAGCAGCCTAGGACAGGGAGCGGCACAAGAGACCCAGTACTTC
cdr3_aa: CASSLGQGAAQETQYF

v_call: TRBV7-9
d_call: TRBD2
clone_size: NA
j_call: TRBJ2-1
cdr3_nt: TGTGCCAGCAGCCGGCCGCCTACTAGCGTCAATGAGCAGTTCTTC
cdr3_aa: CASSRPPTSVNEQFF

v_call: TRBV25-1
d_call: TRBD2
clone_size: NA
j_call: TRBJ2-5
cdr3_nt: TGTGCCAGCAGTGCCCCGACTAGCGGCCAAGAGACCCAGTACTTC
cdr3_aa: CASSAPTSGQETQYF

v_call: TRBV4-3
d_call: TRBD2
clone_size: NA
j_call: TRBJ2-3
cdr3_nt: TGCGCCAGCAGCCAAGGGGAGGGGCGGATAGATACGCAGTATTTT
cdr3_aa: CASSQGEGRIDTQYF